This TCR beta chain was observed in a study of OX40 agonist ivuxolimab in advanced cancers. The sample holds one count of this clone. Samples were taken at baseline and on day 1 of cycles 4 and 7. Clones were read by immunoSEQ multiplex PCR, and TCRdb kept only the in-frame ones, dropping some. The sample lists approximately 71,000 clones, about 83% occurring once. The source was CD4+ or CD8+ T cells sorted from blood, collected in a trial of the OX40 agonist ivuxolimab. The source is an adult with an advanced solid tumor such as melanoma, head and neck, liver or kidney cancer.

The CDR3, as DNA: TGTGCCAGCAGTTTTTCCCGGAGGCGGGGAGGGGATCAGCCCCAGCATTTT. Translating it yields CASSFSRRRGGDQPQHF. V and J are TRBV27 and TRBJ1-5, with a possible D match to TRBD1 (5 bases). This CDR3 is built from 17 residues. The germline V gene has CDR1 MNHEY and CDR2 SMNVEV (reference sequence). V was cut by 3 bases and J by 5 bases, with 20 bases left in between.